Listed here are 5 T cell receptor beta chains from one sample, sequenced in a study of blood T cells in healthy people across ages. A second PCR, run for roughly 7 to 12 cycles, used a sample-barcoded 5' primer plus a J-beta primer mix. TCRdb itself ran the 5' RACE reads through MiXCR, one entry per CDR3 protein. Altogether approximately 1.5 million distinct CDR3 sequences are present, less than 45% being singletons, with the ten largest covering about 4.1%. Source material: blood. The receptors shown here come from a woman between 18 and 30 years old in good health.

Worth noting for this clonotype: A much more abundant neighbour one base away suggests this may be a read error. The V call is TRBV12-3 or TRBV12-4, the J call TRBJ2-1, with D unresolved. This CDR3 has 13 amino acids. Trimming removed 3 bases from V and 3 bases from J, with 6 bases in between. The CDR3 here is CASSFWDYNEQFF. The CDR3 DNA follows: TGTGCCAGCAGTTTCTGGGACTACAATGAGCAGTTCTTC.

This chain links TRBV6-5 with TRBJ1-1; weak D call: TRBD1 (5 bases). CDR1 and CDR2 (germline): MNHEY, SVGAGI. The V end lost 2 bases, the J end lost 3 bases, and 13 bases lay between the germline ends. CDR3 length equals 15 residues. The CDR3 loop reads CASSYAGLADTEAFF. The CDR3 DNA reads TGTGCCAGCAGTTACGCAGGGCTGGCGGACACTGAAGCTTTCTTT.

This clonotype was recorded many times. The chain is built from TRBV4-3 and TRBJ2-3; 7 bases align to TRBD1. Looked up from germline, CDR1 is LGHNA and CDR2 is YSLEER. V shed 0 bases, J shed 6 bases, and the junction held 6 bases outside the gene matches. The CDR3 contains 15 residues. CDR3 protein: CASSQDQDRIDTQYF. In nucleotides, the CDR3 is TGCGCCAGCAGCCAAGATCAGGACAGGATTGATACGCAGTATTTT.

The J gene is TRBJ2-1, the V gene TRBV20-1; TRBD2 might be the D (7 bases). There are 15 residues in the CDR3. CDR1 is DFQATT, CDR2 SNEGSKA, per germline (reference sequence). Trimming left V 4 bases short and J 4 bases short, with 17 bases between. CDR3 loop: CSATTSWGHYNEQFF. CDR3 in DNA: TGCAGTGCTACGACTAGCTGGGGGCATTACAATGAGCAGTTCTTC.

The chain links TRBV7-2 to TRBJ2-1, with no clear D. V was pared by 5 bases and J by 7 bases, with 9 bases between. The CDR3 spans 12 residues. In germline, CDR1 is SGHTA, CDR2 FQGNSA. Here the CDR3 DNA reads TGTGCCAGCAGCGTGCACAGAAATGAGCAGTTCTTC. Translation gives CASSVHRNEQFF.